This T cell receptor (beta chain) was identified during a study of shared clonotypes between healthy human individuals. Study outcomes and limitations: Four donors showed sharing of about 4.8% of naive CD4 clonotypes.

The study drew its donors from healthy HIV-negative adults without recent acute infections or vaccinations. Concerning this clone itself: Its target is unknown.

Clones were sequenced by immunoSEQ multiplex PCR, and TCRdb holds only the in-frame ones, with some missing. This table holds about 2.4 million clones, 93% found once. Losses at the gene ends were 5 bases for V and 15 bases for J; bases not matched to a gene: 15. The CDR3 has 14 residues. CDR1 MRHNA and CDR2 SNTAGT come from the germline V gene. The sample comprised naive CD4+ T cells from PBMCs. The subset: CD45RA+ positively selected. The gene calls are TRBV6-4 and TRBJ2-1; TRBD2 agrees at 8 bases. The sequence was collected from a man aged 18 to 30 in good health. Some clones in this sample may be carry-over from other donors' samples. In DNA form, the CDR3 reads TGTGCCAGCAGTACCCAGGGTAGCGGGGTCCCAGGGTTCTTC. This translates into CASSTQGSGVPGFF.